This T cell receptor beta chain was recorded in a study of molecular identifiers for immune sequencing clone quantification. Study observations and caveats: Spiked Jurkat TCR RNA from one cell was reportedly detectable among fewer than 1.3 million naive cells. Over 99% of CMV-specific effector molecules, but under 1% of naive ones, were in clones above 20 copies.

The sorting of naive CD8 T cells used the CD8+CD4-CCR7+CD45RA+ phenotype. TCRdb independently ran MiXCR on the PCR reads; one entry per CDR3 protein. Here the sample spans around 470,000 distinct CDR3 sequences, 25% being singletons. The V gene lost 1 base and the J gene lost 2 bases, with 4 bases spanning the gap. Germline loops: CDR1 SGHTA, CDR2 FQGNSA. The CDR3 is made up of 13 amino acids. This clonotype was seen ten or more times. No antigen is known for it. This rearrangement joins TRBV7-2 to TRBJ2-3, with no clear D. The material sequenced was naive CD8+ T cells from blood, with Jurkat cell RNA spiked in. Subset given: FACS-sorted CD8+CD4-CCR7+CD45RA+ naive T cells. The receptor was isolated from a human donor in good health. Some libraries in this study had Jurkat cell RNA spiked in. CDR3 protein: CASSLGPTDTQYF. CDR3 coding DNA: TGTGCCAGCAGCTTAGGCCCCACAGATACGCAGTATTTT.